A single sample gave rise to the 5 T cell receptor beta chains below, sequenced in a study of T cell repertoires in cytomegalovirus infection. From the reads, TCRdb called clonotypes with MiXCR, one entry per CDR3 protein. The table shows around 530,000 distinct CDR3 sequences, with about 15% occurring only once. Sequenced: CD8+ T cells from PBMCs. The receptor set was obtained from a human donor in good health (CMV status not recorded). Some clones in this sample may be carry-over from other donors' samples.

At least ten counts were recorded for this clonotype. The J gene is TRBJ1-5, the V gene TRBV15; TRBD1 might be the D (5 bases). The germline V gene has CDR1 LNHNV and CDR2 YYDKDF (reference sequence). The CDR3 runs to 15 residues. V was cut by 6 bases and J by 7 bases, with 19 bases left in between. As DNA, the CDR3 is TGTGCCACCAGGGATCCTCTGGGGCAAGGACAGCCCCAGCATTTT. It is translated as CATRDPLGQGQPQHF. Full variable domain (outside the CDR3, taken from reference TRBV15 and TRBJ1-5): DAMVIQNPRYQVTQFGKPVTLSCSQTLNHNVMYWYQQKSSQAPKLLFHYYDKDFNNEADTPDNFQSRRPNTSFCFLDIRSPGLGDTAMYLCATRDPLGQGQPQHFGDGTRLSIL.

The chain carries TRBV2 and TRBJ1-4, with D uncertain. The V gene lost 0 bases and the J gene lost 3 bases, with 11 bases spanning the gap. The CDR3 has 16 residues. Germline loops: CDR1 SNHLY, CDR2 FYNNEI. CDR3: CASSEAPVSANEKLFF. In DNA form, the CDR3 reads TGTGCCAGCAGTGAAGCGCCCGTTTCGGCTAATGAAAAACTGTTTTTT.

The chain combines TRBV4-2 with TRBJ2-5; 9 bases map to TRBD2. Germline-derived CDR1 and CDR2 are LGHNA and YNFKEQ. Germline trimming cut 4 bases from V and 0 bases from J; bases unmatched to any gene: 6. CDR3 length equals 16 residues. CDR3 sequence: CASSPYSGGNQETQYF. In DNA form, the CDR3 reads TGTGCCAGCAGCCCGTATAGCGGGGGCAACCAAGAGACCCAGTACTTC.

This clonotype was detected a few times. The chain joins TRBV5-5 to TRBJ1-4; a weak D match, TRBD1 (5 bases). V gave up 2 bases and J gave up 3 bases, with 14 bases separating them. Germline V gives CDR1 SGHKS, CDR2 YYEKEE (reference sequence). This CDR3 is built from 16 residues. In DNA form, the CDR3 reads TGTGCCAGCAGCTTCCTCACCGACAGCCCTAATGAAAAACTGTTTTTT. The encoded protein is CASSFLTDSPNEKLFF.

The genes are TRBV18 and TRBJ2-7; 14 bases fit TRBD2. Trimming cost V 0 bases and J 6 bases; bases outside gene matches: 4. CDR1 is KGHSH and CDR2 is LQKENI in the germline V gene. This CDR3 has 16 amino acids. The CDR3 reads CASSPPGTSGSGEQYF. For the CDR3, the DNA is TGTGCCAGCTCACCACCGGGGACTAGCGGGAGTGGCGAGCAGTACTTC.